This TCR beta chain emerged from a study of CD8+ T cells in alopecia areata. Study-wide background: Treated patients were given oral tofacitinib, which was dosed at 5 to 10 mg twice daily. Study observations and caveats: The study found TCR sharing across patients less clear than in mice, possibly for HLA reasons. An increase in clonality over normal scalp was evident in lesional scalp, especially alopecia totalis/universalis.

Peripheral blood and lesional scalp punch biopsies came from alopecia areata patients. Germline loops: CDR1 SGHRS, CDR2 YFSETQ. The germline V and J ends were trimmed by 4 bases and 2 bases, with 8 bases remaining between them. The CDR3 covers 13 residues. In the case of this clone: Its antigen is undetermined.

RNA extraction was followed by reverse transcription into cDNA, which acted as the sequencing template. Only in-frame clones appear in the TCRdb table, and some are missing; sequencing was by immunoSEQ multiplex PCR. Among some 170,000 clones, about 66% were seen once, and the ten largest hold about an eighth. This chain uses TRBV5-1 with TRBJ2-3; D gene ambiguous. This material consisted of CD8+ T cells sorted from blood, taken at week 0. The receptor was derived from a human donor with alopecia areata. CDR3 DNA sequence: TGCGCCAGCAGCCCAGACGTCACAGATACGCAGTATTTT. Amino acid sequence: CASSPDVTDTQYF.